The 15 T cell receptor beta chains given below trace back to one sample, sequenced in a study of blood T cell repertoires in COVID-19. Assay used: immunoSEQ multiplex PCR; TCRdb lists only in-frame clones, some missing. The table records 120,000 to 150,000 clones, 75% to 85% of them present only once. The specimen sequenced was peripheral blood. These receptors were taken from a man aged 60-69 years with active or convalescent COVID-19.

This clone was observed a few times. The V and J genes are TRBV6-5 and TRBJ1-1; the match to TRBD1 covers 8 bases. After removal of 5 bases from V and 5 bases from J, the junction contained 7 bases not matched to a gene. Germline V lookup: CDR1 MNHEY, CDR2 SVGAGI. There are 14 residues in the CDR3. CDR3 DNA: TGTGCCAGCAGTCCTACAGGGGGTGGGACTGAAGCTTTCTTT. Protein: CASSPTGGGTEAFF.

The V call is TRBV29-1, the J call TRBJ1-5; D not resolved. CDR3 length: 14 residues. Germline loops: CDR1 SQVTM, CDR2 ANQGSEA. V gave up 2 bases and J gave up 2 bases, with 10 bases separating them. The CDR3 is CSVESGFGNQPQHF. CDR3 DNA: TGCAGCGTTGAATCCGGGTTCGGCAATCAGCCCCAGCATTTT.

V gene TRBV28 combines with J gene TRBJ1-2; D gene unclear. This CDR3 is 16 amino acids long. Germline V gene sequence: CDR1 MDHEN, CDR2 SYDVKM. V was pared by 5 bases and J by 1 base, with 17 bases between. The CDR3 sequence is CASSPPRRRGNYGYTF. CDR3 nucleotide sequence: TGTGCCAGCAGTCCCCCGCGACGGAGAGGTAACTATGGCTACACCTTC.

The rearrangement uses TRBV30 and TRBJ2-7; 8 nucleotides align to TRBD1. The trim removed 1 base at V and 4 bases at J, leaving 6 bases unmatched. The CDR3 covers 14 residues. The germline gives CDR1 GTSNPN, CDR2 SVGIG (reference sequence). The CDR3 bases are TGTGCCTGGAGTGCGGACAGGGTGAGTTACGAGCAGTACTTC. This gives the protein CAWSADRVSYEQYF.

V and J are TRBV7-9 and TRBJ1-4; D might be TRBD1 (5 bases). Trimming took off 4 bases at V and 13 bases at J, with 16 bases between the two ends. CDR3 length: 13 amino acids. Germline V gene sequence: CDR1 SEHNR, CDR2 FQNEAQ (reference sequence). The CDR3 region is CASSYNDPRGLFF. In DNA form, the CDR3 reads TGTGCCAGCAGCTACAATGACCCTAGGGGACTGTTTTTT.

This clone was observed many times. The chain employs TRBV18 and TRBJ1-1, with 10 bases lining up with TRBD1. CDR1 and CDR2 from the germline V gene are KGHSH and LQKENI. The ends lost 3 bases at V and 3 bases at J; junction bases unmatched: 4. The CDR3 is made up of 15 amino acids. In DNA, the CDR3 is TGTGCCAGCTCACCGCGACAGGGGGCGGACACTGAAGCTTTCTTT. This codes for CASSPRQGADTEAFF. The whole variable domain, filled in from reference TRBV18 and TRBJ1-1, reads NAGVMQNPRHLVRRRGQEARLRCSPMKGHSHVYWYRQLPEEGLKFMVYLQKENIIDESGMPKERFSAEFPKEGPSILRIQQVVRGDSAAYFCASSPRQGADTEAFFGQGTRLTVV.

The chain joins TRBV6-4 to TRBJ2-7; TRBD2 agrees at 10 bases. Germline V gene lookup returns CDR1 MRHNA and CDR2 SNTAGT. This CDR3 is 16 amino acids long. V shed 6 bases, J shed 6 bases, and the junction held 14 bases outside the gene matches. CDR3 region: CASRISTTSGWREQYF. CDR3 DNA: TGTGCCAGCAGAATATCGACGACTAGCGGGTGGCGCGAGCAGTACTTC.

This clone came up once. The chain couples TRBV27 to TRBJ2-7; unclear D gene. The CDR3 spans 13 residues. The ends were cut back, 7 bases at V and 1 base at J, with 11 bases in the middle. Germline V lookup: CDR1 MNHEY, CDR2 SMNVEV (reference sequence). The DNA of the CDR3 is TGTGCCAGCACCTCTCCCTTGTCCTACGAGCAGTACTTC. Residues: CASTSPLSYEQYF.

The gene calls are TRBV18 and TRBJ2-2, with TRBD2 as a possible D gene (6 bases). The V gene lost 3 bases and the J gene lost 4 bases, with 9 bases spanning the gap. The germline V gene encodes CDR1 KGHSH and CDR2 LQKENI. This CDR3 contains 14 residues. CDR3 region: CASSPIGGTGELFF. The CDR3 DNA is TGTGCCAGCTCACCCATCGGGGGCACCGGGGAGCTGTTTTTT.

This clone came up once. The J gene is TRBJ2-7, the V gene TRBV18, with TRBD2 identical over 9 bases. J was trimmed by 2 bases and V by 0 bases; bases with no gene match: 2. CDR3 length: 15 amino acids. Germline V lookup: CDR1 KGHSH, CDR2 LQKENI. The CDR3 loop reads CASSPPAGGPYEQYF. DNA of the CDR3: TGTGCCAGCTCACCACCAGCGGGAGGCCCCTACGAGCAGTACTTC.

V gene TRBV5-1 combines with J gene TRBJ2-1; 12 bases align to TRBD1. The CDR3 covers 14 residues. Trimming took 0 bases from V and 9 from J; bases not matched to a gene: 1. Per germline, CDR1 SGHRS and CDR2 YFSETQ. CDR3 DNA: TGCGCCAGCAGCTTGGAGGGACAGGGGGCTGAGCAGTTCTTC. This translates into CASSLEGQGAEQFF.

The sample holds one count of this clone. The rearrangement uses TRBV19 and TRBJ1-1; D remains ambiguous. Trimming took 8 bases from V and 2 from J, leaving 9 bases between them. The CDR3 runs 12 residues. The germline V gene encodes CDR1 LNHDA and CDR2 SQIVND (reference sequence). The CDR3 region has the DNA TGTGCCAGTGCACATGGTAACACTGAAGCTTTCTTT. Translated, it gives CASAHGNTEAFF.

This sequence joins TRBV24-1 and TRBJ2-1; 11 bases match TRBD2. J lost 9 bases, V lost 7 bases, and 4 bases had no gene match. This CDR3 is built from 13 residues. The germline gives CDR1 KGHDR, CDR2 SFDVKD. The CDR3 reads CATRGSGGGEQFF. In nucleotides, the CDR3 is TGTGCCACCAGAGGTAGCGGGGGGGGTGAGCAGTTCTTC.

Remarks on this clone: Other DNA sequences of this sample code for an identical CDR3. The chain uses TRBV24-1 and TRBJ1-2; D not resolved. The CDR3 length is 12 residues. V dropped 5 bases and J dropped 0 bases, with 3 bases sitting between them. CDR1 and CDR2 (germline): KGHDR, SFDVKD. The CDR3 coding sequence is TGTGCCACCAGTGCTTCTAACTATGGCTACACCTTC. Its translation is CATSASNYGYTF.

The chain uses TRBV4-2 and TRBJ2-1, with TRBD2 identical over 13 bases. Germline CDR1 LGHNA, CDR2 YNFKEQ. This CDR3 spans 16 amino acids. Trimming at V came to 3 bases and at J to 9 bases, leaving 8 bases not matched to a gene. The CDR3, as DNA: TGTGCCAGCAGCCATGTACTAGCGGGAGGGCCTGGTGAGCAGTTCTTC. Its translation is CASSHVLAGGPGEQFF.